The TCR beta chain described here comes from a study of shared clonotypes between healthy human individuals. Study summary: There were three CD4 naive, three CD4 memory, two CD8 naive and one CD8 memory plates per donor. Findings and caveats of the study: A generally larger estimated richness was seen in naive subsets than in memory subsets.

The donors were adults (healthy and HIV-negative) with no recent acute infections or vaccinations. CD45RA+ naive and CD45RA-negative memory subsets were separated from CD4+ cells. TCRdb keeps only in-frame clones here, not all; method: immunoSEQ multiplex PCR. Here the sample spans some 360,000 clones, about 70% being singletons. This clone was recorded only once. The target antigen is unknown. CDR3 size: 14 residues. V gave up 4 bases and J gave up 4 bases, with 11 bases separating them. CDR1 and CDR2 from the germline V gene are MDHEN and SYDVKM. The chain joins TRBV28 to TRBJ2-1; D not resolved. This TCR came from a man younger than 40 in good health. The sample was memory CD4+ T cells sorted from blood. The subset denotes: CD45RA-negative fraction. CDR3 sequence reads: CASSSRNGYNEQFF. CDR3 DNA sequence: TGTGCCAGCAGTTCCCGGAACGGGTACAATGAGCAGTTCTTC.